This is a list of T cell receptor beta chains from one sample in a study of cytomegalovirus exposure and HLA in healthy donors. The method was immunoSEQ multiplex PCR; TCRdb's version includes in-frame clones alone and lacks a portion of them. This sample has about 79,000 clones; roughly 70% occur once, and the top ten carry about 8.6%. The sequenced material came from PBMCs. The receptors stem from a middle-aged man in good health and CMV-seropositive. The CDR3 runs from the conserved cysteine through the conserved F or W. D genes are given only for firm matches. Where a row states a size, it is once, few, many or the class of an expanded clone; other rows omit it.

>.|14|.|TRBV10-3|TRBJ1-1
CAISDMGQNTEAFF
TGTGCCATCAGTGACATGGGGCAGAACACTGAAGCTTTCTTT
>.|13|.|TRBV5-5|TRBJ2-7
CASSLGAFYEQYF
TGTGCCAGCAGCTTGGGGGCTTTCTACGAGCAGTACTTC
>few|14|TRBD1|TRBV13|TRBJ2-7
CASRTGTGSYEQYF
TGTGCCAGCAGAACCGGGACAGGGTCCTACGAGCAGTACTTC
>.|10|.|TRBV6-5|TRBJ2-1
CASGQLEQFF
TGTGCCAGCGGACAACTCGAGCAGTTCTTC
>.|15|TRBD1|TRBV4-3|TRBJ1-2
CASSQDRGPGVGYTF
TGCGCCAGCAGCCAAGACAGGGGGCCCGGGGTTGGCTACACCTTC
>.|15|.|TRBV7-2|TRBJ2-2
CASSRQASNGGELFF
TGTGCCAGCAGCCGACAGGCCTCTAATGGCGGGGAGCTGTTTTTT
>once|16|TRBD2|TRBV30|TRBJ2-1
CAWANSGTSGSDEQFF
TGTGCCTGGGCGAACTCCGGGACTAGCGGGAGTGATGAGCAGTTCTTC
>.|16|TRBD1|TRBV5-1|TRBJ2-5
CASSLVSGGETRAQYF
TGCGCCAGCAGCTTGGTGTCAGGGGGAGAGACCCGGGCCCAGTACTTC
>.|14|TRBD1|TRBV19|TRBJ2-2
CASSRDSLPGELFF
TGTGCCAGTAGTCGGGACAGCCTCCCCGGGGAGCTGTTTTTT
>.|13|.|TRBV29-1|TRBJ1-1
CSVVGQMNTEAFF
TGCAGCGTTGTTGGGCAGATGAACACTGAAGCTTTCTTT
>.|18|.|TRBV7-9|TRBJ1-2
CASSPDTSSPGTNYGYTF
TGTGCCAGCAGCCCGGATACGAGTAGCCCCGGGACAAACTATGGCTACACCTTC
>few|16|.|TRBV28|TRBJ1-3
CASSRAGVLVGNTIYF
TGTGCCAGCAGTCGGGCGGGGGTTCTGGTTGGAAACACCATATATTTT
>.|12|.|TRBV7-8|TRBJ1-4
CASTNDREKLFF
TGTGCCAGCACTAACGACAGGGAAAAACTGTTTTTT
>.|16|TRBD1|TRBV27|TRBJ1-1
CASSFRQGWGHTEAFF
TGTGCCAGCAGTTTCCGACAGGGTTGGGGGCACACTGAAGCTTTCTTT
>.|16|TRBD1|TRBV27|TRBJ1-5
CASNPGTGTGNQPQHF
TGTGCCAGCAATCCCGGGACAGGGACCGGCAATCAGCCCCAGCATTTT
>.|13|.|TRBV27|TRBJ2-5
CASSLRGQETQYF
TGTGCCAGCAGTCTCAGGGGACAAGAGACCCAGTACTTC
>.|15|TRBD1|TRBV9|TRBJ2-1
CASTSGQAPYNEQFF
TGTGCCAGCACCTCAGGACAGGCCCCATACAATGAGCAGTTCTTC
>.|15|TRBD2|TRBV15|TRBJ2-1
CATSITLAGGNEQFF
TGTGCCACCAGCATTACCCTAGCGGGGGGAAATGAGCAGTTCTTC
>.|14|TRBD1|TRBV7-2|TRBJ1-2
CASSQLDRGARYTF
TGTGCCAGCAGCCAGCTGGACAGGGGAGCGCGCTACACCTTC
>few|13|.|TRBV10-1|TRBJ1-2
CASSESVNYGYTF
TGCGCCAGCAGTGAATCGGTCAACTATGGCTACACCTTC
>.|16|TRBD2|TRBV4-2|TRBJ2-7
CASSPTQAGSSYEQYF
TGTGCCAGCAGTCCAACCCAAGCGGGGAGCTCCTACGAGCAGTACTTC
>.|14|.|TRBV7-2|TRBJ2-1
CASSLGTAYNEQFF
TGTGCCAGCAGCTTAGGGACAGCTTACAATGAGCAGTTCTTC
>.|14|TRBD1|TRBV6-4|TRBJ1-1
CASSPRTGSTEAFF
TGTGCCAGCAGTCCAAGGACAGGGTCTACTGAAGCTTTCTTT
>few|16|TRBD2|TRBV30|TRBJ2-1
CAWSVWGGRLYNEQFF
TGTGCCTGGAGTGTATGGGGCGGGAGGCTCTACAATGAGCAGTTCTTC
>.|14|TRBD1|TRBV28|TRBJ2-7
CASSLIDRVNEQYF
TGTGCCAGCAGTTTAATTGACAGGGTGAACGAGCAGTACTTC
>.|15|TRBD1|TRBV5-1|TRBJ2-3
CASSLEGQWSDTQYF
TGCGCCAGCAGCTTGGAGGGACAGTGGTCGGATACGCAGTATTTT
>.|14|.|TRBV6-1|TRBJ2-7
CASRGEQHPYEQYF
TGTGCCAGCAGGGGAGAACAGCACCCCTACGAGCAGTACTTC
>few|16|TRBD1|TRBV7-9|TRBJ2-3
CASSLVRDSLTDTQYF
TGTGCCAGCAGCTTAGTTCGGGACAGCCTCACAGATACGCAGTATTTT
>.|14|TRBD1|TRBV2|TRBJ1-5
CASRDRSGSQPQHF
TGTGCCAGCAGGGACAGGTCGGGGTCCCAGCCTCAGCATTTT
>.|12|.|TRBV29-1|TRBJ1-1
CSALLQNTEAFF
TGCAGCGCCCTGTTACAGAACACTGAAGCTTTCTTT
>.|17|TRBD2|TRBV7-8|TRBJ2-2
CASSLAPSGGRTGELFF
TGTGCCAGCAGCTTAGCGCCCAGCGGGGGCCGCACCGGGGAGCTGTTTTTT
>few|12|.|TRBV5-4|TRBJ1-2
CASQDEGYGYTF
TGTGCCAGCCAAGACGAGGGTTATGGCTACACCTTC
>.|15|TRBD1|TRBV5-1|TRBJ1-2
CASSFTGGMNYGYTF
TGCGCCAGCAGCTTCACAGGGGGCATGAACTATGGCTACACCTTC
>.|12|TRBD1|TRBV5-1|TRBJ2-7
CASSTDRVEQYF
TGCGCCAGCAGCACCGACAGGGTCGAGCAGTACTTC
>.|11|.|TRBV5-4|TRBJ1-2
CASSSSSGYTF
TGTGCCAGCAGCTCCTCTAGTGGCTACACCTTC
>.|16|TRBD1|TRBV2|TRBJ1-1
CASTPDRVQRGTEAFF
TGTGCCAGCACCCCGGACAGGGTCCAAAGGGGCACTGAAGCTTTCTTT
>few|17|TRBD1|TRBV9|TRBJ1-1
CASSVDRDRTHNTEAFF
TGTGCCAGCAGCGTCGACCGGGACAGGACCCACAACACTGAAGCTTTCTTT
>.|12|.|TRBV18|TRBJ2-7
CASSPPTYEQYF
TGTGCCAGCTCACCACCTACCTACGAGCAGTACTTC
>.|16|TRBD2|TRBV6-1|TRBJ2-5
CASSEGLLAGGETQYF
TGTGCCAGCAGTGAAGGATTACTAGCGGGGGGAGAGACCCAGTACTTC
>.|13|TRBD1|TRBV18|TRBJ1-1
CASSLDRQTEAFF
TGTGCCAGCTCTCTGGACAGGCAGACTGAAGCTTTCTTT
>.|15|.|TRBV10-3|TRBJ1-1
CAISGNGGPATEAFF
TGTGCCATCAGTGGCAATGGGGGCCCCGCCACTGAAGCTTTCTTT
>.|18|.|TRBV28|TRBJ2-6
CASSSPGDTLSGANVLTF
TGTGCCAGCAGTTCCCCCGGGGACACACTTTCTGGGGCCAACGTCCTGACTTTC
>.|12|.|TRBV7-9|TRBJ2-1
CASSFSGSEQFF
TGTGCCAGCAGCTTCTCGGGAAGTGAGCAGTTCTTC
>.|14|.|TRBV30|TRBJ1-4
CAWGEGGVGEKLFF
TGTGCCTGGGGGGAGGGGGGAGTAGGGGAAAAACTGTTTTTT
>.|13|.|TRBV7-2|TRBJ1-2
CASSSGGGAGYTF
TGTGCCAGCAGCTCCGGGGGGGGCGCTGGCTACACCTTC
>.|14|TRBD1|TRBV7-2|TRBJ1-6
CASSPRTGASPLHF
TGTGCCAGCAGCCCCAGGACAGGGGCTTCACCCCTCCACTTT
>.|13|TRBD2|TRBV30|TRBJ2-7
CAWRGGGLTEQYF
TGTGCCTGGAGGGGGGGAGGGTTAACGGAGCAGTACTTC